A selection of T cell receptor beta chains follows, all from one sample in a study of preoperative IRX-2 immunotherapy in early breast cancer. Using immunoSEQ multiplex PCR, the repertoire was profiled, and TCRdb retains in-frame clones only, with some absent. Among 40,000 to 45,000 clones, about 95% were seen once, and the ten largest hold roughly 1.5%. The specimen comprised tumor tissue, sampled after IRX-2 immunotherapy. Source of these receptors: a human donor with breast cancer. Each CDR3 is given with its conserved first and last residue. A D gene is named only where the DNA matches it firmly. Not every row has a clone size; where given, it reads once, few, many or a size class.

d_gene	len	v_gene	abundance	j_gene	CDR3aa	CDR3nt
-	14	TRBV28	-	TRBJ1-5	CALGRTYSNQPQHF	TGTGCTCTTGGACGGACTTATAGCAATCAGCCCCAGCATTTT
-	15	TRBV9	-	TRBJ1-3	CASSVGGGFGNTIYF	TGTGCCAGCAGCGTAGGTGGGGGGTTTGGAAACACCATATATTTT
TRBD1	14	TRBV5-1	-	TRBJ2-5	CASSPGTVEETQYF	TGCGCCAGCAGCCCCGGGACAGTGGAAGAGACCCAGTACTTC
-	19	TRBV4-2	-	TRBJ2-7	CASSQDGILEKPNPYEQYF	TGTGCCAGCAGCCAAGATGGGATTCTCGAAAAGCCCAACCCCTACGAGCAGTACTTC
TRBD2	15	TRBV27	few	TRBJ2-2	CASSDSGAGTGELFF	TGTGCCAGCAGTGATAGCGGGGCGGGCACCGGGGAGCTGTTTTTT
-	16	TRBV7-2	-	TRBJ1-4	CASSSKVAVTNEKLFF	TGTGCCAGCAGCTCAAAGGTTGCCGTAACAAATGAAAAACTGTTTTTT
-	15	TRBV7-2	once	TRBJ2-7	CASSLSQTRRTPLNF	TGTGCCAGCAGCTTGTCGCAGACCCGTCGGACCCCTCTAAACTTC
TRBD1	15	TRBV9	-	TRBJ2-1	CASSVTGYSYNEQFF	TGTGCCAGCAGCGTGACAGGGTACTCATACAATGAGCAGTTCTTC
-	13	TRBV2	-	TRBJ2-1	CASAGVRGTEQFF	TGTGCCAGCGCCGGGGTCCGAGGGACTGAGCAGTTCTTC
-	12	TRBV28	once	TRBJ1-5	CASSFYGQPQHF	TGTGCCAGCAGTTTTTACGGTCAGCCCCAGCATTTT
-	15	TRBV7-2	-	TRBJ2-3	CASSLSDLPTNTQYF	TGTGCCAGCAGCTTATCTGATCTCCCCACCAATACGCAGTATTTT
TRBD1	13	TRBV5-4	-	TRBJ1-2	CASSPDRGYGYTF	TGTGCCAGCAGCCCGGACAGGGGTTATGGCTACACCTTC
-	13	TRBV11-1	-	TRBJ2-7	CASSRTVSYEQYF	TGTGCCAGCTCCCGGACGGTCTCCTACGAGCAGTACTTC
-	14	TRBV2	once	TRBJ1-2	CASRASQGSGGYTF	TGTGCCAGCAGGGCAAGCCAGGGGTCGGGCGGCTACACCTTC
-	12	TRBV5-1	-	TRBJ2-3	CASSLDTDTQYF	TGCGCCAGCAGCTTGGATACAGATACGCAGTATTTT
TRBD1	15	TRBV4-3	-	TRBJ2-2	CASSRRQGGTGELFF	TGCGCCAGCAGCCGCCGACAGGGCGGCACCGGGGAGCTGTTTTTT
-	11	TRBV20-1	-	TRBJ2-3	CSVPVADTQYF	TGCAGTGTCCCGGTCGCAGATACGCAGTATTTT
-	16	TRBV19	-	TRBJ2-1	CASTKGQASSYNEQFF	TGTGCCAGTACCAAAGGGCAGGCGAGCTCCTACAATGAGCAGTTCTTC
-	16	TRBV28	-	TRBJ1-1	CASRTHSLGPNTEAFF	TGTGCCAGCAGGACCCACAGCCTCGGCCCCAACACTGAAGCTTTCTTT
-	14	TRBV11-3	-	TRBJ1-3	CASSPTGSGNTIYF	TGTGCCAGCAGCCCTACAGGGTCCGGAAACACCATATATTTT
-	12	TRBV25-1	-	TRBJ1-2	CASSPGHHGYTF	TGTGCCAGCAGCCCGGGACATCATGGCTACACCTTC
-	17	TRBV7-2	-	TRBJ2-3	CASSAQPGSPRTDTQYF	TGTGCCAGCAGCGCGCAGCCCGGCAGTCCCAGGACAGATACGCAGTATTTT
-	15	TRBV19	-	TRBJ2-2	CASSHTDRGTGELFF	TGTGCCAGTAGTCACACGGACAGAGGCACCGGGGAGCTGTTTTTT
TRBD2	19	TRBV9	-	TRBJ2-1	CASSVQGLAVTRSYNEQFF	TGTGCCAGCAGCGTACAGGGACTAGCGGTCACGAGGTCCTACAATGAGCAGTTCTTC
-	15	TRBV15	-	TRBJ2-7	CATSRDSWTAYEQYF	TGTGCCACCAGCAGAGATTCCTGGACCGCCTACGAGCAGTACTTC
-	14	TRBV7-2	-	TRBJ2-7	CASSYSAVTYEQYF	TGTGCCAGCAGCTACTCGGCGGTAACCTACGAGCAGTACTTC
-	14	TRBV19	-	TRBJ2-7	CASSPWGISYEQYF	TGTGCCAGTAGTCCCTGGGGGATTTCCTACGAGCAGTACTTC
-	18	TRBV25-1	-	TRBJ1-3	CVPAKTPTGFSSGNTIYF	TGTGTTCCAGCAAAGACCCCGACAGGCTTTAGCTCTGGAAACACCATATATTTT
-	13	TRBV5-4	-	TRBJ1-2	CASSQTGGYGYTF	TGTGCCAGCAGCCAGACAGGTGGCTATGGCTACACCTTC
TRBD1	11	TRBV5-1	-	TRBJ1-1	CASSSSGGPSF	TGCGCCAGCAGCTCTTCAGGGGGGCCCTCGTTT
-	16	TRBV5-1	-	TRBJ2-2	CASSSRRGPEGGELFF	TGCGCCAGCAGCTCAAGAAGAGGACCTGAGGGTGGGGAGCTGTTTTTT
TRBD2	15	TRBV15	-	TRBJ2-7	CATSRNSGSGYEQYF	TGTGCCACCAGCAGAAATAGCGGGAGTGGTTACGAGCAGTACTTC
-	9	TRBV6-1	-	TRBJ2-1	CASSEAGFF	TGTGCCAGCAGTGAAGCAGGTTTCTTC
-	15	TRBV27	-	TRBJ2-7	CASSYLRGKFYEQYF	TGTGCCAGCAGTTACTTAAGGGGGAAATTCTACGAGCAGTACTTC
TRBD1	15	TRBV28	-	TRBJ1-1	CASRGTVNRGTEAFF	TGTGCCAGCAGGGGGACAGTAAACAGGGGCACTGAAGCTTTCTTT